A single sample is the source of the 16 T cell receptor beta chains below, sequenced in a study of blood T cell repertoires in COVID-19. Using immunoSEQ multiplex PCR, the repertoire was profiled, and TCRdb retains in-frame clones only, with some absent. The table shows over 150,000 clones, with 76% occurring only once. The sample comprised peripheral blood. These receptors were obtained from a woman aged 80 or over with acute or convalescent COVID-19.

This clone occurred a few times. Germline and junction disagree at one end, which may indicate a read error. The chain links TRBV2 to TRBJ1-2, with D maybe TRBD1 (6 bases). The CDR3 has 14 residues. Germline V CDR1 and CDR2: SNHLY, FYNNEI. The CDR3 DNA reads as TGTGCCACCCTTCAGGGGCAGGCTAATTATGGCTACACCTTC. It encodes CATLQGQANYGYTF. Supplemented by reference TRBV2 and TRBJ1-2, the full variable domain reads EPEVTQTPSHQVTQMGQEVILRCVPISNHLYFYWYRQILGQKVEFLVSFYNNEISEKSEIFDDQFSVERPDGSNFTLKIRSTKLEDSAMYFCATLQGQANYGYTFGSGTRLTVV.

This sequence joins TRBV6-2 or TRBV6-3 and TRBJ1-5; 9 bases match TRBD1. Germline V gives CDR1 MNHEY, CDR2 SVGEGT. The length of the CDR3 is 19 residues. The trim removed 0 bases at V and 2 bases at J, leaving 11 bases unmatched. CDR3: CASSYSLDRGVVGNQPQHF. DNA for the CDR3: TGTGCCAGCAGTTACTCTCTCGACAGGGGGGTAGTCGGCAATCAGCCCCAGCATTTT.

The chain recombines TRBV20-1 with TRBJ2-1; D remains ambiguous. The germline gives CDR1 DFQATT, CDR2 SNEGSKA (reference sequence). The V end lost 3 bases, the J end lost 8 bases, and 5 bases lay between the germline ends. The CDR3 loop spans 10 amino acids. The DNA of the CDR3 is TGCAGTGCTAGTGTCTATGAGCAGTTCTTC. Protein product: CSASVYEQFF.

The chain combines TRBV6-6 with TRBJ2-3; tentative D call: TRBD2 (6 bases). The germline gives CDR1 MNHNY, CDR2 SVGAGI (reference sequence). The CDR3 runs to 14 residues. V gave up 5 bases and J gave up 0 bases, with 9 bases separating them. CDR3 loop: CASSMGGSTDTQYF. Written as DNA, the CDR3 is TGTGCCAGCAGTATGGGGGGTAGCACAGATACGCAGTATTTT.

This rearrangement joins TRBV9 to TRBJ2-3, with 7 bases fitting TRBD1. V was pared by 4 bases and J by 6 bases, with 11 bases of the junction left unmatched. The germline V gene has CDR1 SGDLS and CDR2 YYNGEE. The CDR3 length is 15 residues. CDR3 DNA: TGTGCCAGCAGCCCAGAGGGCGCCAGGGGGGATACGCAGTATTTT. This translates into CASSPEGARGDTQYF.

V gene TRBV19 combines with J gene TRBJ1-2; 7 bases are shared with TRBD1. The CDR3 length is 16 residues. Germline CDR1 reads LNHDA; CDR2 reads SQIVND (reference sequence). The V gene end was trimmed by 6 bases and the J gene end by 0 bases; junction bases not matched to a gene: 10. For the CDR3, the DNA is TGTGCCAGTAGCCCAGGACAGGCGCCAGCTAACTATGGCTACACCTTC. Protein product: CASSPGQAPANYGYTF.

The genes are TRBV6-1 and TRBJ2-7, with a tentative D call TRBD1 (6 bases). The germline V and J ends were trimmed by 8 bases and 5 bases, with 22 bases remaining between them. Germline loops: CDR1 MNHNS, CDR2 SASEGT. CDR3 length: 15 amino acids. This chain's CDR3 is CASAGLGEQGHEQYF. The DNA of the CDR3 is TGTGCCAGCGCGGGCCTCGGAGAGCAGGGGCACGAGCAGTACTTC.

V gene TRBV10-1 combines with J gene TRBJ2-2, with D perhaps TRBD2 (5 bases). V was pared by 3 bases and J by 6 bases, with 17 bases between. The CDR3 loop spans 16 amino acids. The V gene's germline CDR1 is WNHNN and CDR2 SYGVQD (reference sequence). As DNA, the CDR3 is TGCGCCAGCAGTGATTTGGAGTCGGGGATCCCCGGGGAGCTGTTTTTT. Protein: CASSDLESGIPGELFF.

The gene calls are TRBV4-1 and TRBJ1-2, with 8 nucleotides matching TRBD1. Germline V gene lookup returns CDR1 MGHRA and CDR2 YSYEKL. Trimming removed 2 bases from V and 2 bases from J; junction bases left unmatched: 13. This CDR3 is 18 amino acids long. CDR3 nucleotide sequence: TGCGCCAGCAGCCAAAATCCCAAAGGGACAGGTAAGAACTATGGCTACACCTTC. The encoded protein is CASSQNPKGTGKNYGYTF.

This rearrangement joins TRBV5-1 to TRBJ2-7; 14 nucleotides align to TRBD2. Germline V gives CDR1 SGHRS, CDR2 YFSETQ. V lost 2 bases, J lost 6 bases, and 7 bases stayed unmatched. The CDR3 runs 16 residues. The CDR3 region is CASSFSTSGREREQYF. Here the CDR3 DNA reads TGCGCCAGCAGCTTTTCGACTAGCGGGAGGGAACGCGAGCAGTACTTC.

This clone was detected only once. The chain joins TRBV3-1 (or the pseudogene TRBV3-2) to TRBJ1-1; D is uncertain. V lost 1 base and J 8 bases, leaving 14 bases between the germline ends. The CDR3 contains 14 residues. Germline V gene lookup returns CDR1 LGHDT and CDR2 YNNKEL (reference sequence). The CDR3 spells CASSQGLGRLEAFF. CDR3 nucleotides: TGTGCCAGCAGCCAAGGGCTGGGGAGATTGGAAGCTTTCTTT.

The DNA for the CDR3 is TGTGCCAGCAGCCAGGAGAGACAGGGGCGGGAAAAACTGTTTTTT. As protein: CASSQERQGREKLFF. This chain uses TRBV14 with TRBJ1-4, with 8 bases aligning to TRBD1. CDR1 is SGHDN, CDR2 FVKESK, per germline. With 3 bases clipped from V and 8 bases from J, the junction kept 8 bases outside the gene matches. This CDR3 region has 15 residues. Full variable domain (outside the CDR3, taken from reference TRBV14 and TRBJ1-4): EAGVTQFPSHSVIEKGQTVTLRCDPISGHDNLYWYRRVMGKEIKFLLHFVKESKQDESGMPNNRFLAERTGGTYSTLKVQPAELEDSGVYFCASSQERQGREKLFFGSGTQLSVL.

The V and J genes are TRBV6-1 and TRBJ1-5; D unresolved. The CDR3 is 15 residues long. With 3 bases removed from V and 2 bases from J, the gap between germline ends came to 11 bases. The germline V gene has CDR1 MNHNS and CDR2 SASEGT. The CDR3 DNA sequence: TGTGCCAGCAGTGAGAGAGGTAGAGGCAATCAGCCCCAGCATTTT. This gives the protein CASSERGRGNQPQHF.

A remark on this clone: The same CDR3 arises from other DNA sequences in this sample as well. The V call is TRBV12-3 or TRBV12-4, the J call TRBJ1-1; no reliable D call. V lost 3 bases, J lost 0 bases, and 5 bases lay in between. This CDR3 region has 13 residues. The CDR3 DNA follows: TGTGCCAGCAGTTTCGGGTTGAACACTGAAGCTTTCTTT. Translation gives CASSFGLNTEAFF.

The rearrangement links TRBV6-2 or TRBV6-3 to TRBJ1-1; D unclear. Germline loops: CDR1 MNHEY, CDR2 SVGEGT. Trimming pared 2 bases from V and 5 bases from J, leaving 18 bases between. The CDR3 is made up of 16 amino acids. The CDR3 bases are TGTGCCAGCAGTTACGCCGGGGTCGGGTTTACGACTGAAGCTTTCTTT. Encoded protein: CASSYAGVGFTTEAFF.

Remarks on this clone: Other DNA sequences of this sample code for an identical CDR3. This chain's CDR3 is CASSPRTDYGYTF. The CDR3 region has the DNA TGTGCCAGCTCACCACGGACAGACTATGGCTACACCTTC. The chain has TRBV18 and TRBJ1-2; TRBD1 might be the D (6 bases). The germline V and J ends were trimmed by 1 base and 3 bases, with 6 bases remaining between them. Germline values: CDR1 KGHSH, CDR2 LQKENI. This CDR3 spans 13 amino acids.